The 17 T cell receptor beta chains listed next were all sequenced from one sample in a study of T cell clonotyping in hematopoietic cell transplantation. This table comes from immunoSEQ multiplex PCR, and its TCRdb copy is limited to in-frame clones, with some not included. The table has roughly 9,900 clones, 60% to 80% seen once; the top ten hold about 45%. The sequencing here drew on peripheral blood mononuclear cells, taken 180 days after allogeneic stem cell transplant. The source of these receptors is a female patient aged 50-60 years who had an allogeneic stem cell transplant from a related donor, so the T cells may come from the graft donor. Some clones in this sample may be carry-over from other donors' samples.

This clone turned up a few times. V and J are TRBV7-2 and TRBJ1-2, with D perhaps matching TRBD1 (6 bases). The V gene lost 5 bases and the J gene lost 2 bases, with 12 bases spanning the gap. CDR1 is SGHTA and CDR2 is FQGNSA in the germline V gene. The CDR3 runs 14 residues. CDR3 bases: TGTGCCAGCAGCCCTTGGACAGAAAACTATGGCTACACCTTC. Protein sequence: CASSPWTENYGYTF. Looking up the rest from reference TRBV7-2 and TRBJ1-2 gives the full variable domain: GAGVSQSPSNKVTEKGKDVELRCDPISGHTALYWYRQSLGQGLEFLIYFQGNSAPDKSGLPSDRFSAERTGGSVSTLTIQRTQQEDSAVYLCASSPWTENYGYTFGSGTRLTVV.

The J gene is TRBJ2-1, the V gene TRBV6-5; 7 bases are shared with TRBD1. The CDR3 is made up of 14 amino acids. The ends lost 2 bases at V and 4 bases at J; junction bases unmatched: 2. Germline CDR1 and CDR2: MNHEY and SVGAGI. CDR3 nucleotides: TGTGCCAGCAGTTACCGGACAGGTTACAATGAGCAGTTCTTC. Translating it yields CASSYRTGYNEQFF.

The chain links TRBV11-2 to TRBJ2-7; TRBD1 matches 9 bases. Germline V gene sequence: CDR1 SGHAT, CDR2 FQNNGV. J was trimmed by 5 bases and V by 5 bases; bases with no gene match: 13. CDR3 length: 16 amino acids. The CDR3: CASSPSWTGDSNEQYF. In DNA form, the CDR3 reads TGTGCCAGCAGCCCATCGTGGACAGGGGATAGCAACGAGCAGTACTTC.

CDR3 sequence reads: CASSFRDPNTDTQYF. DNA of the CDR3: TGTGCCAGCAGCTTCCGGGACCCAAACACAGATACGCAGTATTTT. The chain joins TRBV7-2 to TRBJ2-3, with D possibly called TRBD1 or TRBD2 (5 bases each). The germline gives CDR1 SGHTA, CDR2 FQGNSA. Trimming pared 3 bases from V and 2 bases from J, leaving 12 bases between. The CDR3 extends over 15 amino acids.

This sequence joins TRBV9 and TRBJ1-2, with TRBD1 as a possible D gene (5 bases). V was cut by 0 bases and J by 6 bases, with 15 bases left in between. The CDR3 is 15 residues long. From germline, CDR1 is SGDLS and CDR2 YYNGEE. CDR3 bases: TGTGCCAGCAGCGTAGGGGGCAGGGTCGGACATGGCTACACCTTC. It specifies CASSVGGRVGHGYTF.

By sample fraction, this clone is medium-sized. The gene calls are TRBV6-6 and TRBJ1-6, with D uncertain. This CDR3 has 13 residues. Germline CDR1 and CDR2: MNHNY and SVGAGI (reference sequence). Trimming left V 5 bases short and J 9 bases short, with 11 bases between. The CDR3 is CASSASAGSPLHF. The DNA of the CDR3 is TGTGCCAGCAGTGCATCGGCCGGTTCACCCCTCCACTTT.

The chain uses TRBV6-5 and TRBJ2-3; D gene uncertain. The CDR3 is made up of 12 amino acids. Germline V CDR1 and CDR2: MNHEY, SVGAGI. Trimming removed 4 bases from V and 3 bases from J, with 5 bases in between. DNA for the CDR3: TGTGCCAGCAGTTCCTATACAGATACGCAGTATTTT. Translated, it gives CASSSYTDTQYF.

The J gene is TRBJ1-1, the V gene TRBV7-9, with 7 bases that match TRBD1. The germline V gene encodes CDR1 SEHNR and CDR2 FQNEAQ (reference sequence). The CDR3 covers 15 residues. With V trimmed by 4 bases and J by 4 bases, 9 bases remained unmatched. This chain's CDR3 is CASSSRGAGGTEAFF. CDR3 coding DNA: TGTGCCAGCAGCTCGAGGGGGGCAGGGGGCACTGAAGCTTTCTTT.

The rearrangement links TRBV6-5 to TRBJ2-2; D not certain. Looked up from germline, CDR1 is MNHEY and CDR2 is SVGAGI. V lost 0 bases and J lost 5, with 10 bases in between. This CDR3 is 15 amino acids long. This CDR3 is CASSYSGYRTGELFF. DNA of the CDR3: TGTGCCAGCAGTTACTCAGGTTACCGGACCGGGGAGCTGTTTTTT.

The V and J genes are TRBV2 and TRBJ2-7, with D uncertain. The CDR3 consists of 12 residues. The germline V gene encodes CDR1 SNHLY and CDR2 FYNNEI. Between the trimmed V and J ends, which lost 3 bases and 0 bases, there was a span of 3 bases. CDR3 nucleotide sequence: TGTGCCAGCAGTGACGACTCCTACGAGCAGTACTTC. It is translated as CASSDDSYEQYF.

This CDR3 is CASSQAPSGNTIYF. The CDR3, as DNA: TGCGCCAGCAGCCAGGCACCCTCTGGAAACACCATATATTTT. The V and J genes are TRBV4-3 and TRBJ1-3; D remains ambiguous. The germline CDR1 and CDR2 sequences are LGHNA and YSLEER. The CDR3 loop spans 14 amino acids. V was trimmed by 3 bases and J by 0 bases, leaving 6 bases between them.

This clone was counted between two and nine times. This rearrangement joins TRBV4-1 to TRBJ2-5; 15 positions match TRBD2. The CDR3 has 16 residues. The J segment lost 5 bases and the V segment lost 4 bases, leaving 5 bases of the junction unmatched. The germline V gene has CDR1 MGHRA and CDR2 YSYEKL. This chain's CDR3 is CASSPGTSGGRETQYF. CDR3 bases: TGCGCCAGCAGCCCAGGGACTAGCGGGGGGCGGGAGACCCAGTACTTC.

CDR3 protein: CASSQETGGTDTQYF. Here the CDR3 DNA reads TGTGCCAGCAGCCAAGAAACAGGGGGAACAGATACGCAGTATTTT. The chain is built from TRBV14 and TRBJ2-3, with 8 bases lining up with TRBD1. From germline, CDR1 is SGHDN and CDR2 FVKESK. This CDR3 spans 15 amino acids. The V segment lost 0 bases and the J segment 3 bases; nucleotides outside the gene matches: 2. Together with reference TRBV14 and TRBJ2-3, the CDR3 gives the full variable domain: EAGVTQFPSHSVIEKGQTVTLRCDPISGHDNLYWYRRVMGKEIKFLLHFVKESKQDESGMPNNRFLAERTGGTYSTLKVQPAELEDSGVYFCASSQETGGTDTQYFGPGTRLTVL.

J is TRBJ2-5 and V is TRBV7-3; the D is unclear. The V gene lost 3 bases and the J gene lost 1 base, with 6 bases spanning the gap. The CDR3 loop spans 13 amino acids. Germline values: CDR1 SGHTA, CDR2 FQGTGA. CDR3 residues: CASSFRFQETQYF. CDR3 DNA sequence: TGTGCCAGCAGCTTTCGGTTCCAAGAGACCCAGTACTTC.

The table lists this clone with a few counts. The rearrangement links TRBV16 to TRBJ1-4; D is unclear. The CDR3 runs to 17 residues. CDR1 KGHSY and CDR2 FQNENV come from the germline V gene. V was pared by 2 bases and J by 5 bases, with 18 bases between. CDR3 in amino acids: CASSQAVSRQVNEKLFF. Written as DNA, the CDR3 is TGTGCCAGCAGCCAAGCGGTTTCCAGGCAGGTCAATGAAAAACTGTTTTTT.

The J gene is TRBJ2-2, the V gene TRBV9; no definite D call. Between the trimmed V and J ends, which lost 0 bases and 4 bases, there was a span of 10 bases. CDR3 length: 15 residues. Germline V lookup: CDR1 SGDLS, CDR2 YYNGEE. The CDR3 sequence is CASSVDHSPTGELFF. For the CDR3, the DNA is TGTGCCAGCAGCGTAGATCACAGCCCCACCGGGGAGCTGTTTTTT.

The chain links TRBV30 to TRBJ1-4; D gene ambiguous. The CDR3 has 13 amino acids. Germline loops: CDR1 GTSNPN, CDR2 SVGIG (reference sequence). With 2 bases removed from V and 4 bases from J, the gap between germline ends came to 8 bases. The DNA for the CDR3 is TGTGCCTGGAGTAGGAGATATAATGAAAAACTGTTTTTT. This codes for CAWSRRYNEKLFF.